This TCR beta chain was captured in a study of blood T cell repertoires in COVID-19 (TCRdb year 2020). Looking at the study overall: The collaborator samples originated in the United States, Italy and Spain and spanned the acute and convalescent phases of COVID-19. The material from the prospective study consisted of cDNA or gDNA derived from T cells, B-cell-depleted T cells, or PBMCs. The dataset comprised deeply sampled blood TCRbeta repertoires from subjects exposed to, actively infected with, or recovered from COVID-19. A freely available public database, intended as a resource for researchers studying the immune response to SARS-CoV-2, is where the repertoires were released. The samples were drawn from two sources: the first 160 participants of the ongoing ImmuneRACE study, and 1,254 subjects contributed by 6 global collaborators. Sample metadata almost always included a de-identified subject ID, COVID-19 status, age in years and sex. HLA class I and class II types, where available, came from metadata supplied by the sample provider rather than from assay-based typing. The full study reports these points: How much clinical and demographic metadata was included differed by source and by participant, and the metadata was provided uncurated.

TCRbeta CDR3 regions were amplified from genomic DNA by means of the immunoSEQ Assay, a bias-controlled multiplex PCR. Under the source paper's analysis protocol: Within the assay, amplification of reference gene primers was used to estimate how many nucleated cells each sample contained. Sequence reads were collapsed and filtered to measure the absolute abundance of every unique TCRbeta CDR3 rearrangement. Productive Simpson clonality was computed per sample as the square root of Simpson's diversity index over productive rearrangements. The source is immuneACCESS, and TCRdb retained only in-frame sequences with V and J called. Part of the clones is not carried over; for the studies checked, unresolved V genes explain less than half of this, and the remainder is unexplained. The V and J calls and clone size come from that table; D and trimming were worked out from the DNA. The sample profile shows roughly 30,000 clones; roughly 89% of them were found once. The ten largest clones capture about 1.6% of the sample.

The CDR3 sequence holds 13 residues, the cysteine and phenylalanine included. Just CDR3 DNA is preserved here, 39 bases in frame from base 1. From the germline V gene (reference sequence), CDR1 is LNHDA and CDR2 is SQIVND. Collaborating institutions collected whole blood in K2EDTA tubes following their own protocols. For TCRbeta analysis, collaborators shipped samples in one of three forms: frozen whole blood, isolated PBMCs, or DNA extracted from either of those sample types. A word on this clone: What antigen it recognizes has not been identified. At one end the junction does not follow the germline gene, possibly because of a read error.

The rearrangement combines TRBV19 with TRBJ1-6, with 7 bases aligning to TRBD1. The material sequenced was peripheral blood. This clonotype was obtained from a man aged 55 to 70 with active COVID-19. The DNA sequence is TGTGCCAGTAGCGACAGGGCTGTTTCACCCCCCCACTTT. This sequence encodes CASSDRAVSPPHF.